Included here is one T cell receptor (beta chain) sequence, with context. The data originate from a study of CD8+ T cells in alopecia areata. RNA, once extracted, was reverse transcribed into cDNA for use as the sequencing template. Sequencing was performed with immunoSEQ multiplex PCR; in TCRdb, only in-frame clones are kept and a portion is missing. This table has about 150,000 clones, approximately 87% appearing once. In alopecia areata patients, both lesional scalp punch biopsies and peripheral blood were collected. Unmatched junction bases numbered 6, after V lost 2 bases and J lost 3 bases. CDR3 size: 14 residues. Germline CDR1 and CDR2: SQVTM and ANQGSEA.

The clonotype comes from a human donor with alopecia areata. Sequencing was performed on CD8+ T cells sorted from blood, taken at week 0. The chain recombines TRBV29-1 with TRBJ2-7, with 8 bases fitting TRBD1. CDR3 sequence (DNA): TGCAGCGTTGAAAGGGCCGGACAGGGCTACGAGCAGTACTTC. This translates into CSVERAGQGYEQYF.